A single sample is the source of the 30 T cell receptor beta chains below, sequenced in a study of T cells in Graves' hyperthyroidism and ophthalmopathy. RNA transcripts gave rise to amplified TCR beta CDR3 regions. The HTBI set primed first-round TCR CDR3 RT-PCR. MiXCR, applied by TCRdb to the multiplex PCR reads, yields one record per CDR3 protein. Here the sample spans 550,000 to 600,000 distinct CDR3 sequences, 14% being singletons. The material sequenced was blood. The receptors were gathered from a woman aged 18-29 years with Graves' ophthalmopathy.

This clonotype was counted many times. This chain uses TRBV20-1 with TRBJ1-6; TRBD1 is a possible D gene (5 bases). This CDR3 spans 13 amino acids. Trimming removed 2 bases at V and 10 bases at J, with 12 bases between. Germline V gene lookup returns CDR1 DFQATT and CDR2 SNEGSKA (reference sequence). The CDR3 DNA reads TGCAGTGCTAGATCATCGGGGGACTCACCCCTCCACTTT. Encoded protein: CSARSSGDSPLHF.

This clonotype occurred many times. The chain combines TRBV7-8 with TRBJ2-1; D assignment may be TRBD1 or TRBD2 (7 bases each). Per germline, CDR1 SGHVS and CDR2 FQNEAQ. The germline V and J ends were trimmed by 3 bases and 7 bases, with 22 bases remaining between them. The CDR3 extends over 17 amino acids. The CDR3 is CASSFPLGGGLSNEQFF. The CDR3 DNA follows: TGTGCCAGCAGCTTCCCGTTGGGAGGGGGCCTAAGTAATGAGCAGTTCTTC.

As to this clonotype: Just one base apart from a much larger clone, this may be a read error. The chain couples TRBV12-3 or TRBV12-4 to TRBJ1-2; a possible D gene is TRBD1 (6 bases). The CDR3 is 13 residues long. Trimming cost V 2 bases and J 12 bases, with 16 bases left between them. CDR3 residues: CASSLQQGGRHTF. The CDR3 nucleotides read TGTGCCAGCAGTTTACAACAGGGTGGTCGCCACACCTTC.

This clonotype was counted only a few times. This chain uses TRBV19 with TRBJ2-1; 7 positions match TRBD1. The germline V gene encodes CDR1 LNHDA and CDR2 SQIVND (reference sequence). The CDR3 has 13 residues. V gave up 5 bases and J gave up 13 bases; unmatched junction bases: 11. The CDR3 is CASSASGTVPQFF. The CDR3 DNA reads TGTGCCAGTAGTGCATCCGGGACAGTTCCACAGTTCTTC.

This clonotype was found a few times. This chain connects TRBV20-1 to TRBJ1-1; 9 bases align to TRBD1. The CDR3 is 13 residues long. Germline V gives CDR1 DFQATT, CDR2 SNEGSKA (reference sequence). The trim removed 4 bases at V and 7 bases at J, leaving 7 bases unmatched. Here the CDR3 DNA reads TGCAGTGCTACAATCGGACAGGGGTTTGAAGCTTTCTTT. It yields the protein CSATIGQGFEAFF.

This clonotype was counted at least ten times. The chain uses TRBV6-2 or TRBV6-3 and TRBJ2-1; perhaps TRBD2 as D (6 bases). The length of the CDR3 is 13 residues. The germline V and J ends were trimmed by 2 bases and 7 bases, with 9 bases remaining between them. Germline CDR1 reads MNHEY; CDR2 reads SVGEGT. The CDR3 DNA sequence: TGTGCCAGCAGTTACGGGAGCGGGAATGAGCAGTTCTTC. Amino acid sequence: CASSYGSGNEQFF.

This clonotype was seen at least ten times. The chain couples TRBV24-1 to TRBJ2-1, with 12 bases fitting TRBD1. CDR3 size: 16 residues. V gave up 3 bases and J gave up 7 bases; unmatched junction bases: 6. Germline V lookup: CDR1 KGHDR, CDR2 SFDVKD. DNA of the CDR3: TGTGCCACCAGTGATGACCGGGACAGGGGGCCGAATGAGCAGTTCTTC. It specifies CATSDDRDRGPNEQFF.

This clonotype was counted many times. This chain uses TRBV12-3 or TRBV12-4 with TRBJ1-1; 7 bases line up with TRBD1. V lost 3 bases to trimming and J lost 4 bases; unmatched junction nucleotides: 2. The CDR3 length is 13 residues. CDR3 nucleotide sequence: TGTGCCAGCAGTTTTACAGGGGCCACTGAAGCTTTCTTT. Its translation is CASSFTGATEAFF.

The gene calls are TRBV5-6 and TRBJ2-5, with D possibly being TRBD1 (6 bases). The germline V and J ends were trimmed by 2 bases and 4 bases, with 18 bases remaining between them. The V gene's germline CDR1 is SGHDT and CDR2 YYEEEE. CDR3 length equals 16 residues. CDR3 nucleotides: TGTGCCAGCAGCTTTGGACAGTGGGGAGCGCGAGAGACCCAGTACTTC. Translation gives CASSFGQWGARETQYF.

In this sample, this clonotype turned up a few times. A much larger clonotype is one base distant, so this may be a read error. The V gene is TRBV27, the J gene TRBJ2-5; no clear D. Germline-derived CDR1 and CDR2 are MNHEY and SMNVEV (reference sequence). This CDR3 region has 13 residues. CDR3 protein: CAGSLSVVAAQYF. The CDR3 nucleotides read TGTGCCGGCAGTTTATCAGTGGTAGCCGCCCAGTACTTC.

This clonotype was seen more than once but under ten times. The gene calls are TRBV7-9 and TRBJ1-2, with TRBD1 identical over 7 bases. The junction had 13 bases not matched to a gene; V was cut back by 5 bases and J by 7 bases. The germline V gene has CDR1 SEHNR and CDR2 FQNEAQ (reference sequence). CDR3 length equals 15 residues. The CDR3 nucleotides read TGTGCCAGCAGCCCAGAGACAGGGCCCTTGGGTGGCTACACCTTC. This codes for CASSPETGPLGGYTF.

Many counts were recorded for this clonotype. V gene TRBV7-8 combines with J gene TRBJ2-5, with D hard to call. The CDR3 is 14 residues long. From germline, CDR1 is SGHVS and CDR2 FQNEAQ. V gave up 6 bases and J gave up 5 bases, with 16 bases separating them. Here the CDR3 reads CASRPPWQTETQYF. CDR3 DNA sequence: TGTGCCAGCAGGCCCCCATGGCAGACGGAGACCCAGTACTTC.

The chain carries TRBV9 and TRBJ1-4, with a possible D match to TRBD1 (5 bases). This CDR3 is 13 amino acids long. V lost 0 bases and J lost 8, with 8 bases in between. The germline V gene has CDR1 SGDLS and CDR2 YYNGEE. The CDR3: CASSVGGDEKLFF. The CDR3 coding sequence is TGTGCCAGCAGCGTAGGAGGGGACGAAAAACTGTTTTTT. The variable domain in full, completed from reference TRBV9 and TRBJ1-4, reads DSGVTQTPKHLITATGQRVTLRCSPRSGDLSVYWYQQSLDQGLQFLIQYYNGEERAKGNILERFSAQQFPDLHSELNLSSLELGDSALYFCASSVGGDEKLFFGSGTQLSVL.

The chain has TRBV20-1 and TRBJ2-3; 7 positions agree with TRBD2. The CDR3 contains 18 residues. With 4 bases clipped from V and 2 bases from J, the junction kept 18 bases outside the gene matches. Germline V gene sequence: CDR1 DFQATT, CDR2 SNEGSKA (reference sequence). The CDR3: CSANALAESSFVTDTQYF. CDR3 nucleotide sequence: TGCAGTGCTAATGCCCTAGCGGAGTCTTCATTCGTCACAGATACGCAGTATTTT.

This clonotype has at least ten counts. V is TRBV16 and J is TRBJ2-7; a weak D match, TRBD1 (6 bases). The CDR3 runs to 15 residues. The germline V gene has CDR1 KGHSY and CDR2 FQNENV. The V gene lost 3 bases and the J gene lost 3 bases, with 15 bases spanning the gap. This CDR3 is CASSQGATTIYEQYF. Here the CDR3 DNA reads TGTGCCAGCAGCCAGGGGGCAACGACGATCTACGAGCAGTACTTC. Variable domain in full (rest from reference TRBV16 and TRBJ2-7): GEEVAQTPKHLVRGEGQKAKLYCAPIKGHSYVFWYQQVLKNEFKFLISFQNENVFDETGMPKERFSAKCLPNSPCSLEIQATKLEDSAVYFCASSQGATTIYEQYFGPGTRLTVT.

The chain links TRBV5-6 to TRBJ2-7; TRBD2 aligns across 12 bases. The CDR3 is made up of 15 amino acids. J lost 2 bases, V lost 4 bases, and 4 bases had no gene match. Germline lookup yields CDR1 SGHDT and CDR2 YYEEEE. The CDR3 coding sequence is TGTGCCAGCAGCCATAGACTAGCGGGGGCCTACGAGCAGTACTTC. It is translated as CASSHRLAGAYEQYF.

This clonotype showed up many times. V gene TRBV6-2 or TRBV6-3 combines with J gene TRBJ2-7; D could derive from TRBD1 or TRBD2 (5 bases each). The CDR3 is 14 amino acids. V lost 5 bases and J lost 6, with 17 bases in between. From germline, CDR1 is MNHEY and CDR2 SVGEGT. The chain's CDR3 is CASSATRTGGEQYF. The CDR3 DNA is TGTGCCAGCAGTGCGACCAGGACTGGGGGCGAGCAGTACTTC.

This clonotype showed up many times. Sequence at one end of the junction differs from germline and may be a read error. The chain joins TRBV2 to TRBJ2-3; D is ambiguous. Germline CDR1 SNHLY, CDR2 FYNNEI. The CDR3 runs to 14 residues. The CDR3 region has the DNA TGTGCCAGCAATGAAGGGTCGATCACAGATACGCAGTATTTT. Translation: CASNEGSITDTQYF. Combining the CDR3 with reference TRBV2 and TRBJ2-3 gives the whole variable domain EPEVTQTPSHQVTQMGQEVILRCVPISNHLYFYWYRQILGQKVEFLVSFYNNEISEKSEIFDDQFSVERPDGSNFTLKIRSTKLEDSAMYFCASNEGSITDTQYFGPGTRLTVL.

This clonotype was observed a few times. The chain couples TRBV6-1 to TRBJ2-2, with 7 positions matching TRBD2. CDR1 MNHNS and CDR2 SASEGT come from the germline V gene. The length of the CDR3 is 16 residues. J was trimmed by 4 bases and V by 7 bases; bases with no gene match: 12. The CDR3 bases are TGTGCCAGCACCCTTTGGCGGGAGTTTGGCACCGGGGAGCTGTTTTTT. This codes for CASTLWREFGTGELFF.

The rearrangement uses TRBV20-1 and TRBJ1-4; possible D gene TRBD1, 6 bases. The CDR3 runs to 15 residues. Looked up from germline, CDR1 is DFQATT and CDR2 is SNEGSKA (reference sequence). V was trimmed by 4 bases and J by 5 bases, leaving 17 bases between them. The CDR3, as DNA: TGCAGTGCTAAGAACCCCAGGGGCCCAAATGAAAAACTGTTTTTT. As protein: CSAKNPRGPNEKLFF.

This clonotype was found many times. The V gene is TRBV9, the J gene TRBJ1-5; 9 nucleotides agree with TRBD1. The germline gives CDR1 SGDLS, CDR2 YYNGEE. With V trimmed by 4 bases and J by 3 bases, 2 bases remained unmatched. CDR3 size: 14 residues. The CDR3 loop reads CASSRTGVNQPQHF. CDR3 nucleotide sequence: TGTGCCAGCAGCAGGACAGGGGTCAATCAGCCCCAGCATTTT.

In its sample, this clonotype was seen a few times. The CDR3 coding sequence is TGTGCCAGCAGCCAAGATACGCACGAAACTGCGGGCTACACCTTC. Protein: CASSQDTHETAGYTF. V gene TRBV4-2 combines with J gene TRBJ1-2; D is unresolved. This CDR3 comprises 15 residues. V was shortened by 0 bases and J by 8 bases, with 16 bases between the two germline ends. Germline V lookup: CDR1 LGHNA, CDR2 YNFKEQ.

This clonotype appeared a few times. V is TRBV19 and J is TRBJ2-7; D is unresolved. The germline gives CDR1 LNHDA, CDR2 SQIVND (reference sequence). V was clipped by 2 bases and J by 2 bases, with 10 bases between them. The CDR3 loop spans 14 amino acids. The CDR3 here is CASSIKHQTYEQYF. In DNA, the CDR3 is TGTGCCAGTAGTATAAAGCACCAGACCTACGAGCAGTACTTC.

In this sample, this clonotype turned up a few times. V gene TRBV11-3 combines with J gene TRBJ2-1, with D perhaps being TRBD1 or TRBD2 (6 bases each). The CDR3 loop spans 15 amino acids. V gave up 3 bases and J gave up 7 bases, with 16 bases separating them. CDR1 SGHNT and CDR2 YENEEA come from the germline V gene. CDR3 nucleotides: TGTGCCAGCAGCTTTGGGTCAGAGGGGGGAAATGAGCAGTTCTTC. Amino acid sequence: CASSFGSEGGNEQFF.

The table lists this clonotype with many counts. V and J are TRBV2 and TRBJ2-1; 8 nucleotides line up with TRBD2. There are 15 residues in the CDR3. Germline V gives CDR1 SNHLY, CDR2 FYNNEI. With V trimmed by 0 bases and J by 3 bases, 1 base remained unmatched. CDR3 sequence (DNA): TGTGCCAGCAGTGAAGCGGGACTAGACTACAATGAGCAGTTCTTC. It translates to CASSEAGLDYNEQFF.

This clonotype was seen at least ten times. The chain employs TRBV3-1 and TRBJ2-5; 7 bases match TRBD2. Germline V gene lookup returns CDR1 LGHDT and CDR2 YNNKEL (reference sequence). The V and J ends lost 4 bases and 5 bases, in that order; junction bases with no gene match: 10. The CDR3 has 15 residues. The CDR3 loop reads CASSPSGLKRETQYF. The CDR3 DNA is TGTGCCAGCAGCCCATCGGGACTAAAGCGGGAGACCCAGTACTTC.

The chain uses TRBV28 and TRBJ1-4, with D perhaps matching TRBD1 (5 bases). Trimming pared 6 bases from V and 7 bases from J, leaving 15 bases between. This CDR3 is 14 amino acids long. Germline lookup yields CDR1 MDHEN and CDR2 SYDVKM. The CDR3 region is CASRPGTLTEKLFF. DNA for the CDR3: TGTGCCAGCAGACCCGGGACGCTCACTGAAAAACTGTTTTTT.

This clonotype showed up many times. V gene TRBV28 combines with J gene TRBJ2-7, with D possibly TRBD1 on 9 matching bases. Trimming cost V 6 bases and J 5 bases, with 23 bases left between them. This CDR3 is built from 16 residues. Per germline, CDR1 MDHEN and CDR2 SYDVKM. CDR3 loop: CASRLPGGTGSHEQYF. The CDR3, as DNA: TGTGCCAGCAGGCTCCCGGGGGGGACAGGGAGCCACGAGCAGTACTTC.

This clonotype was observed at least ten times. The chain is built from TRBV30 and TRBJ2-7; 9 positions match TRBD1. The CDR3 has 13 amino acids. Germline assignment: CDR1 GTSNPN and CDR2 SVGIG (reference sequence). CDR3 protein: CAQPWDRDYEQYF. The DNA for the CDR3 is TGTGCACAACCCTGGGACAGGGACTACGAGCAGTACTTC.

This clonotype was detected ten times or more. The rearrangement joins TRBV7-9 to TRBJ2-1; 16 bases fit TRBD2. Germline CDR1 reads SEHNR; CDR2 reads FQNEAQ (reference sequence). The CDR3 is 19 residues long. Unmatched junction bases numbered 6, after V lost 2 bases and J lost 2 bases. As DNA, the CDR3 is TGTGCCAGCAGCTTATCCGGGACTAGCGGGAGGGCGGCCTACAATGAGCAGTTCTTC. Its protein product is CASSLSGTSGRAAYNEQFF.